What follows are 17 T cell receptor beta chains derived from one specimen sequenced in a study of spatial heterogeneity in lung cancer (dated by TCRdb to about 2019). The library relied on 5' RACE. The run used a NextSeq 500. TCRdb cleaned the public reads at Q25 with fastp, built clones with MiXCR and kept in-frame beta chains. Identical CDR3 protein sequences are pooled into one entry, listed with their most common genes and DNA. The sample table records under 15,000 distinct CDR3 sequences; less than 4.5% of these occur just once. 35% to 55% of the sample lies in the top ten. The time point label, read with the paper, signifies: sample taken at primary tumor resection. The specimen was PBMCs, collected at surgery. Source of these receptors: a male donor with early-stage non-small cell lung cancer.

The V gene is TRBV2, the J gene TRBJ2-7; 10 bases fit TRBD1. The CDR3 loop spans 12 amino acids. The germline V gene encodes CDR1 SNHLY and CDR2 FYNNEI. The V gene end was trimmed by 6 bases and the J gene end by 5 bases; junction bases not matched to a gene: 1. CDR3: CASRDRGDEQYF. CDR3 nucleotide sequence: TGTGCCAGCAGGGACAGGGGGGACGAGCAGTACTTC.

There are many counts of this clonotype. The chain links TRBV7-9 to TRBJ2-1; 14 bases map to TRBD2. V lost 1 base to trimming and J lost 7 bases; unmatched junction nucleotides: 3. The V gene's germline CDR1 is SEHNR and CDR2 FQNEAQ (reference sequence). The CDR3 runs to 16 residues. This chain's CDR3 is CASSLGGTSGRNEQFF. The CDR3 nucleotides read TGTGCCAGCAGCTTAGGTGGGACTAGCGGGAGAAATGAGCAGTTCTTC.

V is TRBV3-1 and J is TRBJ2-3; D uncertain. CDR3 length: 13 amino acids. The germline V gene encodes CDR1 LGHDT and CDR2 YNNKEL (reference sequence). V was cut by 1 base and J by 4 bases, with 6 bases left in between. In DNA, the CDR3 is TGTGCCAGCAGCCAAGTCACTCCAGATACGCAGTATTTT. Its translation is CASSQVTPDTQYF.

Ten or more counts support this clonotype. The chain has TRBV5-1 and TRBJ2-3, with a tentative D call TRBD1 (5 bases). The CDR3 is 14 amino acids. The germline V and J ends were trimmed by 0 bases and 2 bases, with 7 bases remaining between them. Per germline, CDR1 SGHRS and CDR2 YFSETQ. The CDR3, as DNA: TGCGCCAGCAGCTTGGGGGGCGACACAGATACGCAGTATTTT. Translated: CASSLGGDTDTQYF.

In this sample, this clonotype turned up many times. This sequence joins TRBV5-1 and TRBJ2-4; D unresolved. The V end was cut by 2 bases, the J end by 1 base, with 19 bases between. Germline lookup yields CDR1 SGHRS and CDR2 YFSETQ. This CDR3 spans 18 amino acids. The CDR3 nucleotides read TGCGCCAGCAGCTTCTATATGAGTAGTTCGACGGCCAAAAACATTCAGTACTTC. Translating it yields CASSFYMSSSTAKNIQYF.

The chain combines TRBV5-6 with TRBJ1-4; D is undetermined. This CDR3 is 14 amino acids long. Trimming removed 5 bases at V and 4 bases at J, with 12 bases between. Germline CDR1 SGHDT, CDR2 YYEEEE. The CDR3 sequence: CASRSTSNNEKLFF. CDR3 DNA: TGTGCCAGCAGGAGCACGAGCAATAATGAAAAACTGTTTTTT.

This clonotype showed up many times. This chain's CDR3 is CASSPRFGADSYEQYF. DNA for the CDR3: TGTGCCAGCAGCCCCCGGTTCGGCGCTGACTCCTACGAGCAGTACTTC. V gene TRBV5-4 combines with J gene TRBJ2-7; D uncertain. V lost 4 bases and J 0 bases, leaving 17 bases between the germline ends. The germline gives CDR1 SGHNT, CDR2 YYREEE (reference sequence). This CDR3 has 16 residues.

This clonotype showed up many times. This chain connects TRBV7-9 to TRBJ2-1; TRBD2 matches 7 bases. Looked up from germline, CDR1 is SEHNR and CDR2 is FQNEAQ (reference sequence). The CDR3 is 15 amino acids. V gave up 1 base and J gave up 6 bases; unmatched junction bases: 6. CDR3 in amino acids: CASSLGGAGVNEQFF. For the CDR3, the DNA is TGTGCCAGCAGCTTAGGCGGGGCGGGGGTCAATGAGCAGTTCTTC.

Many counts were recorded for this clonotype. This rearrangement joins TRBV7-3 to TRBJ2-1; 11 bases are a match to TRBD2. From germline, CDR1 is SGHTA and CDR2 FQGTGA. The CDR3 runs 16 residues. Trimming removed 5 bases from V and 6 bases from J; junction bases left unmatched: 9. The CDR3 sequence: CASSNLAGGPGNEQFF. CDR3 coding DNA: TGTGCCAGCAGCAACTTAGCGGGAGGGCCTGGCAATGAGCAGTTCTTC.

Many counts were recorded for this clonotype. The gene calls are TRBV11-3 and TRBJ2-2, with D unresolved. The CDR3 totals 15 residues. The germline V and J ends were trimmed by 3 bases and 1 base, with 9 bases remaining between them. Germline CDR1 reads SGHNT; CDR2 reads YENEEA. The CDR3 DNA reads TGTGCCAGCAGCTTCTCGCGGCAGAACACCGGGGAGCTGTTTTTT. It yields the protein CASSFSRQNTGELFF.

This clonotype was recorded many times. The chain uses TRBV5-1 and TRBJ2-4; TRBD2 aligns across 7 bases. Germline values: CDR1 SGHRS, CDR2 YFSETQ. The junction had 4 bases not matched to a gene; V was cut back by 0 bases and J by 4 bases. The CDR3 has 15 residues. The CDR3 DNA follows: TGCGCCAGCAGCTTGGTAGCTAGCGGAAAAAACATTCAGTACTTC. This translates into CASSLVASGKNIQYF.

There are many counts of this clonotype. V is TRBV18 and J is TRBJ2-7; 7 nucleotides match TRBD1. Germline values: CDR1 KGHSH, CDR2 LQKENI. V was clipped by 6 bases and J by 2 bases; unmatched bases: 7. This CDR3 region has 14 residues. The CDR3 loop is CASSLRTGPYEQYF. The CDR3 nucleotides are TGTGCCAGCTCCCTTCGGACAGGACCCTACGAGCAGTACTTC.

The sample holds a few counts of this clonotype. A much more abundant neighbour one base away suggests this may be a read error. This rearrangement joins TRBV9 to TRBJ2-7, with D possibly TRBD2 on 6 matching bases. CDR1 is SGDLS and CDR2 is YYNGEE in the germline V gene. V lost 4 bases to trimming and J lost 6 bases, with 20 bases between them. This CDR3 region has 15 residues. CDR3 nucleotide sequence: TGTGCCAGCAGCTCCCGCCCTGGCGGGGATCCCGAGCAGTACTTC. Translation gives CASSSRPGGDPEQYF.

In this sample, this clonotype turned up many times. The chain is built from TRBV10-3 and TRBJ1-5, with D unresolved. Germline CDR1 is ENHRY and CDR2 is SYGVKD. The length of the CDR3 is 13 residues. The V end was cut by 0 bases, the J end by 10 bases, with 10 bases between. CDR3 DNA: TGTGCCATCAGTGAGTCGCCCACCCAACCCCAGCATTTT. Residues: CAISESPTQPQHF.

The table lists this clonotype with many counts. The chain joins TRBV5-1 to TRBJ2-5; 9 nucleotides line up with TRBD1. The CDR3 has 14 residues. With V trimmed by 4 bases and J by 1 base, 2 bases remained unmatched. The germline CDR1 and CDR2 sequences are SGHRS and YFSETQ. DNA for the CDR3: TGCGCCAGCAGCCGGGACAGGGCCCAAGAGACCCAGTACTTC. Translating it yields CASSRDRAQETQYF.

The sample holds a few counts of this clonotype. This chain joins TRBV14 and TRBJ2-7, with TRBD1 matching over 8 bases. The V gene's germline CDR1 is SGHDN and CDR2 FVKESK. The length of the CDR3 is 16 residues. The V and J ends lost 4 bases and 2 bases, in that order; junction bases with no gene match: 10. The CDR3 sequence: CASSLLRTGSPYEQYF. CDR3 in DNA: TGTGCCAGCAGCCTTCTCAGGACAGGGAGTCCCTACGAGCAGTACTTC.

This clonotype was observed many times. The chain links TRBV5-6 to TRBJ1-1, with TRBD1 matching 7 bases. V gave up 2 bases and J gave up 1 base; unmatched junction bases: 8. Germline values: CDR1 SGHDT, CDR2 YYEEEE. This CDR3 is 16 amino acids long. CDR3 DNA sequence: TGTGCCAGCAGCTTCTTAGGGACAGCCCGGAACACTGAAGCTTTCTTT. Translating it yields CASSFLGTARNTEAFF. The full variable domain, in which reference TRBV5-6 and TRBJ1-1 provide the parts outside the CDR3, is DAGVTQSPTHLIKTRGQQVTLRCSPKSGHDTVSWYQQALGQGPQFIFQYYEEEERQRGNFPDRFSGHQFPNYSSELNVNALLLGDSALYLCASSFLGTARNTEAFFGQGTRLTVV.